The clone carrying this T cell receptor beta chain occurred a few times. The sample is drawn from a study of radiotherapy plus CTLA-4 blockade in lung cancer. Study overall: In approximately 17% of patients, objective responses were seen; roughly 28% had disease control.

The CDR3 length is 16 residues. Focal radiation plus CTLA-4 blockade with ipilimumab was administered to patients who had chemo-refractory metastatic non-small-cell lung cancer. The repertoire was sequenced with immunoSEQ multiplex PCR; TCRdb's copy has only in-frame clones and lacks some. The sample records roughly 46,000 clones, approximately 76% being singletons. The TCR sequence derives from a human donor with non-small cell lung cancer who had stable disease on radiotherapy plus ipilimumab. The sequencing here drew on peripheral blood, taken from a patient treated with radiotherapy plus ipilimumab. This rearrangement joins TRBV12-2 to TRBJ2-7. TRBV12-2 is reported as a pseudogene. In DNA form, the CDR3 reads TGTGCAAGTCGCTTAGTAGGGCTGAAATTGGCCTACGAGCAGTACGTC. Its translation: CASRLVGLKLAYEQYV.